This TCR beta chain was sequenced in a study of response to subunit inactivated influenza vaccine. CDR1 is KGHDR and CDR2 is SFDVKD in the germline V gene. The CDR3 extends over 16 amino acids. V trimming: 3 bases; J trimming: 4 bases; junction bases outside the gene matches: 8. This clonotype was counted ten times or more. One entry per CDR3 protein results from TCRdb running MiXCR on the RT-PCR reads. The table lists around 520,000 distinct CDR3 sequences, about 10% of them singletons, with roughly 10% in the top ten. This specimen was PBMCs from blood, taken on the day of vaccination. The genes are TRBV24-1 and TRBJ2-3, with 8 bases that match TRBD1. This clonotype was obtained from a man aged 45-60 years who received an inactivated influenza vaccine. This chain's CDR3 is CATSDTRTGSADTQYF. The CDR3 DNA reads TGTGCCACCAGTGATACCAGGACAGGGTCGGCAGATACGCAGTATTTT.